This T cell receptor beta chain originates from a study of shared clonotypes between healthy human individuals. Naive-designated CD8 cells lacked CD45RO, were positively enriched for CCR7, and omitted terminally differentiated effector memory CD45RA+ cells. The CDR3 runs to 15 residues. Germline V gene sequence: CDR1 MNHEY, CDR2 SMNVEV (reference sequence). V trimming: 5 bases; J trimming: 8 bases; junction bases outside the gene matches: 12. The assay was immunoSEQ multiplex PCR, and TCRdb's table has in-frame clones only and misses some. The sample shows under 1 million clones, 90% to 98% of them seen only once.

This sequence originates from a man under 40 in good health. This chain links TRBV27 with TRBJ2-1; TRBD2 matches at 7 bases. Input material: naive CD8+ T cells sorted from blood. The CDR3 here is CASSEPGGVLHEQFF. In DNA, the CDR3 is TGTGCCAGCAGTGAACCGGGAGGTGTTCTTCATGAGCAGTTCTTC.